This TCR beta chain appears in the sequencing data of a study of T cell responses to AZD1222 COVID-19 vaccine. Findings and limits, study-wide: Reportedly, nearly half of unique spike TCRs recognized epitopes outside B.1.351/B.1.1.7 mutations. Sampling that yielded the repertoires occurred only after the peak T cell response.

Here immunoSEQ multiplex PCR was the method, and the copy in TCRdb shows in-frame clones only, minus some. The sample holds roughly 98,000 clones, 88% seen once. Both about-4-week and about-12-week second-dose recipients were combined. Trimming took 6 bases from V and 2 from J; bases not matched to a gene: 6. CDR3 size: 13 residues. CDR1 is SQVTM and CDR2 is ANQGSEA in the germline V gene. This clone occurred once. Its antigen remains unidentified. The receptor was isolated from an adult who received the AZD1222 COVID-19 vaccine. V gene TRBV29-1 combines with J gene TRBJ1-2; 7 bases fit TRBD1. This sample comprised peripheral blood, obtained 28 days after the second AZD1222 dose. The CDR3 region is CSVPDRTNYGYTF. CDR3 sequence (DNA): TGCAGCGTGCCGGACAGGACCAACTATGGCTACACCTTC. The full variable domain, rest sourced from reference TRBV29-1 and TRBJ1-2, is SAVISQKPSRDICQRGTSLTIQCQVDSQVTMMFWYRQQPGQSLTLIATANQGSEATYESGFVIDKFPISRPNLTFSTLTVSNMSPEDSSIYLCSVPDRTNYGYTFGSGTRLTVV.